Below, 11 T cell receptor beta chains from the same sample are listed, as sequenced in a study of molecular identifiers for immune sequencing clone quantification. Via MiXCR, TCRdb re-called the PCR reads, giving one row per CDR3 protein. The table records approximately 54,000 distinct CDR3 sequences, about 25% of them present only once. Sequenced sample: naive CD8+ T cells from blood, with Jurkat cell RNA spiked in. This sample's subset: FACS-sorted CD8+CD4-CCR7+CD45RA+ naive T cells. The receptors derive from a human donor in good health. Some libraries in this study had Jurkat cell RNA spiked in.

In this sample, this clonotype turned up a few times. The J gene is TRBJ1-1, the V gene TRBV6-5, with a tentative D call TRBD1 (5 bases). V lost 7 bases and J lost 0, with 12 bases in between. The CDR3 is made up of 14 amino acids. Germline assignment: CDR1 MNHEY and CDR2 SVGAGI. The CDR3 protein is CASTHGGVNTEAFF. The CDR3 DNA reads TGTGCCAGCACCCACGGGGGGGTGAACACTGAAGCTTTCTTT.

This clonotype has ten or more counts. J is TRBJ2-4 and V is TRBV15; no firm D call. Germline V gene lookup returns CDR1 LNHNV and CDR2 YYDKDF (reference sequence). V lost 1 base, J lost 0 bases, and 4 bases lay in between. The CDR3 runs 14 residues. CDR3 loop: CATSRAVAKNIQYF. CDR3 DNA sequence: TGTGCCACCAGCAGAGCGGTAGCCAAAAACATTCAGTACTTC.

This clonotype was seen a single time. A much larger clone differs from this one at a single base, so this may be a read error. V and J are TRBV18 and TRBJ1-1; no clear D gene. The germline CDR1 and CDR2 sequences are KGHSH and LQKENI. V was shortened by 6 bases and J by 3 bases, with 17 bases between the two germline ends. The CDR3 runs 15 residues. The CDR3 DNA reads TGTGCCAGCTCTCCTGCCTCGTGGCGGGACACTGAAGCTTTCTTT. The encoded protein is CASSPASWRDTEAFF. The complete variable domain, with remaining parts taken from reference TRBV18 and TRBJ1-1, reads NAGVMQNPRHLVRRRGQEARLRCSPMKGHSHVYWYRQLPEEGLKFMVYLQKENIIDESGMPKERFSAEFPKEGPSILRIQQVVRGDSAAYFCASSPASWRDTEAFFGQGTRLTVV.

This clonotype appeared many times. The rearrangement uses TRBV12-5 and TRBJ2-3; D is perhaps TRBD2 (6 bases). Germline CDR1 reads LGHNT; CDR2 reads FRNRAP. The CDR3 is made up of 17 amino acids. The V and J ends lost 6 bases and 3 bases respectively, with 22 bases between them. CDR3 DNA: TGTGCTAGTGGGGGGGGTCCCACCCCCGGGATGACAGATACGCAGTATTTT. It encodes CASGGGPTPGMTDTQYF. The variable domain in full, completed from reference TRBV12-5 and TRBJ2-3, reads DARVTQTPRHKVTEMGQEVTMRCQPILGHNTVFWYRQTMMQGLELLAYFRNRAPLDDSGMPKDRFSAEMPDATLATLKIQPSEPRDSAVYFCASGGGPTPGMTDTQYFGPGTRLTVL.

Worth noting for this clonotype: A much larger clone sits a single nucleotide away, making a read error possible. The V gene is TRBV4-1, the J gene TRBJ2-6, with 9 bases identical to TRBD1. This CDR3 has 18 residues. The V gene's germline CDR1 is MGHRA and CDR2 YSYEKL. This chain's CDR3 is CASSQWWTGDAGVNVLTF. The CDR3 nucleotides are TGCGCCAGCAGCCAATGGTGGACAGGGGATGCCGGGGTCAACGTCCTGACTTTC.

Many counts were recorded for this clonotype. The chain links TRBV7-9 to TRBJ2-7, with 7 bases matching TRBD1. The CDR3 totals 14 residues. Trimming removed 5 bases from V and 2 bases from J; junction bases left unmatched: 6. The germline gives CDR1 SEHNR, CDR2 FQNEAQ (reference sequence). This CDR3 reads CASSPRTGTYEQYF. The CDR3 nucleotides read TGTGCCAGCAGCCCCCGGACAGGAACCTACGAGCAGTACTTC.

This clonotype was found a few times. The V call is TRBV6-4, the J call TRBJ2-1; D could derive from TRBD1 or TRBD2 (5 bases each). The CDR3 consists of 14 residues. Per the germline V gene, CDR1 is MRHNA and CDR2 is SNTAGT. Trimming left V 2 bases short and J 9 bases short, with 14 bases between. CDR3 sequence reads: CASSDTGLRGEQFF. CDR3 sequence (DNA): TGTGCCAGCAGTGACACCGGCCTGAGGGGTGAGCAGTTCTTC.

V gene TRBV2 combines with J gene TRBJ2-3, with D possibly being TRBD1 (5 bases). V shed 6 bases and J shed 2 bases, with 9 bases lying between them. This CDR3 is 13 amino acids long. Germline V gives CDR1 SNHLY, CDR2 FYNNEI. The CDR3 sequence is CASSQGTTDTQYF. The DNA for the CDR3 is TGTGCCAGCAGCCAGGGAACCACAGATACGCAGTATTTT.

This clonotype was observed at least ten times. The rearrangement joins TRBV20-1 to TRBJ2-7; the match to TRBD2 covers 12 bases. Germline V gene sequence: CDR1 DFQATT, CDR2 SNEGSKA (reference sequence). V dropped 5 bases and J dropped 9; count of bases not matched to a gene: 11. This CDR3 is 14 amino acids long. CDR3 in DNA: TGCAGTGCTGCTTCGGGGCTAGCGGGGGGGGTGCAGTACTTC. Translating gives CSAASGLAGGVQYF.

In this sample, this clonotype turned up many times. The genes are TRBV6-6 and TRBJ2-2; D is perhaps TRBD1 (5 bases). Per germline, CDR1 MNHNY and CDR2 SVGAGI (reference sequence). Trimming stripped 6 bases from V and 11 bases from J, with 19 bases between. The CDR3 consists of 14 residues. For the CDR3, the DNA is TGTGCCAGCAGCCACACCGACAGCGTTAGAGAGCTGTTTTTT. The encoded protein is CASSHTDSVRELFF.

This clonotype was seen many times. The V and J genes are TRBV7-6 and TRBJ2-3; 7 nucleotides align to TRBD1. The CDR3 loop spans 19 amino acids. The germline gives CDR1 SGHVS, CDR2 FNYEAQ. The ends lost 1 base at V and 5 bases at J; junction bases unmatched: 18. This chain's CDR3 is CASSLGMIRTGSSGDTQYF. The CDR3 nucleotides are TGTGCCAGCAGCTTAGGTATGATCAGGACAGGCTCTTCTGGAGATACGCAGTATTTT.